This TCR beta chain is from a study of blood T cell repertoires in COVID-19. V was pared by 5 bases and J by 1 base, with 8 bases between. Germline V gene data show CDR1 as KGHSH and CDR2 as LQKENI. This CDR3 is built from 13 residues. Patients of the Seattle cohort, enrolled during active infection, were followed longitudinally. In the original processing: Estimation of nucleated cell counts was performed using reference gene primer amplification. Here immunoSEQ multiplex PCR was the method, and the copy in TCRdb shows in-frame clones only, minus some. The DNA gave D and trimming, while V, J and clone size come from that table. The sample includes about 210,000 clones, about 82% of them seen just once.

This TCR was sampled from a woman aged 70-85 years with COVID-19, enrolled during active disease. Sequencing was performed on peripheral blood. The chain links TRBV18 to TRBJ2-5, with D possibly being TRBD1 (6 bases). The CDR3 loop is CASSRQVQETQYF. The CDR3 bases are TGTGCCAGCTCAAGACAGGTCCAAGAGACCCAGTACTTC.